The 6 T cell receptor beta chains reported below all come from one sample, sequenced in a study of PD-1 blockade in classical Hodgkin lymphoma. Libraries were prepared by immunoSEQ multiplex PCR; TCRdb keeps only in-frame clonotypes and omits some of them. The sample includes 10,000 to 15,000 clones, 85% to 90% of them seen just once. With no exception, relapse followed autologous stem cell transplantation in all patients, and brentuximab vedotin exposure varied. Magnetic negative selection of thawed PBMCs was the method by which CD4+ T cells were purified. The sample here was CD4+ T cells from blood, taken at baseline. These receptors all stem from a human donor with classical Hodgkin lymphoma.

The table lists this clone with a count of one. This sequence joins TRBV7-2 and TRBJ2-2; D is unresolved. V lost 2 bases, J lost 1 base, and 14 bases lay in between. Germline V gives CDR1 SGHTA, CDR2 FQGNSA. There are 17 residues in the CDR3. CDR3 nucleotides: TGTGCCAGCAGCTTATTGGTGCAGGTTAGGAACACCGGGGAGCTGTTTTTT. Translation: CASSLLVQVRNTGELFF.

This clone is a singleton in its sample. This chain joins TRBV10-1 and TRBJ1-1, with TRBD1 identical over 9 bases. The V segment lost 6 bases and the J segment 2 bases; nucleotides outside the gene matches: 4. This CDR3 has 14 residues. Germline CDR1 reads WNHNN; CDR2 reads SYGVQD (reference sequence). The CDR3 sequence: CASSRDRANTEAFF. The CDR3 DNA reads TGCGCCAGCAGCCGGGACAGGGCCAACACTGAAGCTTTCTTT.

This clone was counted a single time. The CDR3 is CAISESPGTGYEQYF. The CDR3 coding sequence is TGTGCCATCAGTGAGTCCCCCGGGACCGGATACGAGCAGTACTTC. V is TRBV10-3 and J is TRBJ2-7; either TRBD1 or TRBD2 may fit D (5 bases each). The CDR3 totals 15 residues. Germline CDR1 ENHRY, CDR2 SYGVKD. Deletions cut 0 bases from V and 4 bases from J, with 13 bases between.

This rearrangement joins TRBV18 to TRBJ1-1; unclear D gene. Germline V CDR1 and CDR2: KGHSH, LQKENI. Trimming pared 3 bases from V and 6 bases from J, leaving 8 bases between. This CDR3 comprises 12 residues. CDR3 in DNA: TGTGCCAGCTCACCTCCTAATTCTGAAGCTTTCTTT. It codes for CASSPPNSEAFF.

The genes are TRBV28 and TRBJ2-7; D is unclear. Between the trimmed V and J ends, which lost 8 bases and 2 bases, there was a span of 4 bases. The CDR3 runs 10 residues. The germline CDR1 and CDR2 sequences are MDHEN and SYDVKM. The CDR3 region is CASGAYEQYF. CDR3 coding DNA: TGTGCCAGCGGGGCCTACGAGCAGTACTTC.

The chain combines TRBV5-5 with TRBJ2-2; no definite D call. The CDR3 length is 12 residues. Germline V gene data show CDR1 as SGHKS and CDR2 as YYEKEE (reference sequence). Trimming removed 0 bases at V and 6 bases at J, with 3 bases between. The CDR3 sequence: CASSLAAGELFF. The CDR3 nucleotides are TGTGCCAGCAGCTTGGCGGCCGGGGAGCTGTTTTTT.